The present entry profiles one T cell receptor (beta chain) with its context. This receptor's antigen is unknown. An end of the junction differs from the germline gene, which may be a read error. The CDR3 sequence holds 13 residues, the cysteine and phenylalanine included. This entry keeps only the CDR3 DNA: 39 bases, framed from base 1. The germline V gene provides CDR1 MGHDK and CDR2 SYGVNS. The cohort consisted of 666 healthy bone marrow donors. All cohort members were sampled while nominally healthy, although unrecorded immune exposures were likely present. The donor was CMV seropositive and was included in the group of about 290 seropositive cohort members. A peripheral blood sample was collected from each donor, and TCR beta sequencing was performed on peripheral blood mononuclear cells. Genomic DNA extraction from the blood cell samples was performed with the Qiagen DNeasy Blood Extraction Kit.

The data were obtained in a study of cytomegalovirus exposure and HLA in healthy donors listed by TCRdb under 2017. For the wider study: In an earlier analysis of 587 of the donors, less than 350 Gb of sequence data and 100 million or so unique TCR beta sequences from approximately 180 million T cells were reported. Approximately 310 gigabases of sequencing data and tens of millions of unique TCR sequences were included in an early release covering several hundred HLA-typed donors. High-throughput TCR immunosequencing, statistical association of individual TCRs with disease status, and machine learning were combined to predict cytomegalovirus infection status. To decide whether each TCR beta V gene segment behaved as functional or pseudogenic, an earlier analysis of approximately 590 of the donors relied on high-throughput TCR beta sequencing. In addition to the first cohort of 666 subjects, a separate validation cohort of 120 different subjects was used. The study used immunosequencing to profile the T cell repertoires of 600 to 850 subjects and linked those repertoires to cytomegalovirus serostatus. To study patterns of TCR occurrence, a later analysis re-analyzed previously published TCR beta repertoires from several hundred donors and added high-resolution HLA genotyping. The number of donors typed differed by locus, with roughly 620-630 for A, B, C, DRB1 and DQB1, around 500 for DQA1, 600 to 610 for DPA1, and around 430 for DPB1. The study was designed to test whether signatures of past pathogen exposure could be identified by cataloging public T cell receptors. Donor age, sex, ethnicity and CMV serostatus were collected together with the repertoire data. Every discovery cohort repertoire had been produced on one sequencing platform. HLA typing covered class I and class II loci at four-digit resolution. Among 300 to 500 genotyped donors of the cohort, an average of approximately 240,000 unique TCR beta nucleotide sequences was sequenced per donor, of which 15% to 20% were non-productive. Roughly 5 DR-DQ haplotypes were treated as single units for association and clustering because of strong linkage in the cohort. Of the roughly 400 genotyped donors, 81% fell in the genetic ancestry cluster associated with self-reported Caucasian donors. In the later analysis, no new phenotypic data were used to find candidate immune exposures; instead, reliance was placed on TCR beta sequences and their occurrence across donors. A later genetic analysis took genome-wide SNP genotypes for about 65% of the 666 donors and used that subset as a discovery cohort.

The library relied on the immunoSEQ multiplex PCR assay. For the multiplex PCR, a mixture combining 60 forward primers for TCR Vbeta segments and 13 reverse primers for TCR Jbeta segments was used. The CDR3 region of rearranged TCR beta genes was amplified from genomic DNA with a multiplex PCR assay. The amplified TCR beta libraries were sequenced on the Illumina HiSeq System as 87-base-pair reads. Per the original workflow: Across the 670 or so repertoires, a later analysis counted some 81 million unique TCR beta chains, around 10 million of which were shared by at least two donors. To remove PCR and sequencing errors, raw reads were error-corrected and collapsed into unique sequences using a nearest-neighbor algorithm that merged closely related sequences. Alignment of CDR3 sequences to IMGT reference sequences was used to assign V, D and J gene segments. Each retained sequence needed at least a six-nucleotide match to both a V gene segment and a J gene segment. Rearrangements were called productive when the CDR3 lacked stop codons and stayed in frame with V and J; all others were non-productive. Following IMGT convention, CDR3 was defined as the stretch from the second conserved V-encoded cysteine to the conserved J-encoded phenylalanine. The earlier analysis of about 610 of the donors excluded any sequence lacking an unambiguous match to a single V gene segment. An earlier analysis of 587 of the donors called V segments functional above 56.7% productive rearrangements and segregating when the between-donor standard deviation exceeded 5%. To diagnose cytomegalovirus status from the catalog of TCR beta chain sequences, a statistical classification framework was built. A later analysis assigned V and J genes by comparing TCR nucleotide sequences with IMGT/GENE-DB human TR gene sequences. In a later analysis, CDR3 sequences and most-parsimonious VDJ recombination scenarios were assigned using the TCRdist pipeline. In a later analysis, every TCR beta chain was defined by the combination of its CDR3 amino acid sequence and its V-gene family, and reads without a unique V-gene family were dropped. As a way to deal with suspected cross-contamination and a sequencing artifact, a later analysis dropped 450 to 600 nucleotide sequences that were highly shared and had low generation probability. In a later analysis, a clonal expansion index for each public chain was calculated from normalized within-repertoire ranks of inferred template counts. A later analysis computed generation probabilities with a VDJ recombination model fitted to out-of-frame rearrangements, and checked the results against IGoR. Hypergeometric tests were used in a later analysis to score TCR-TCR, TCR-HLA and TCR-CMV co-occurrence, with a repertoire-size bias correction applied to the TCR pairs. A later analysis estimated false discovery rates by permuting HLA or CMV assignments 20 times. In a later analysis, co-occurring TCRs were grouped using DBSCAN, with TCRdist sequence similarity added in when clustering inside HLA-allele-positive subsets. Repertoires with fewer than 30,000 or more than 120,000 public chains, plus five repertoires with anomalous nucleotide sharing, were excluded from co-occurrence clustering. The table was pulled from immuneACCESS by TCRdb, which kept in-frame rearrangements only. Such tables lose some clones; where checked, under half of the loss comes from unresolved V genes, and the rest has no known cause. Clone size and V and J calls were adopted from that table, with D and trimming inferred from the DNA. Here the sample has some 110,000 clones; approximately 80% occur a single time. The leading ten clones occupy approximately 4.5% of the sample.

Study-wide conclusions, independent of this receptor: A cluster of highly shared sequence variants was judged likely to represent a technical artifact of the sequencing pipeline. CMV serostatus was the only immune exposure information available for the cohort. Most CMV-associated TCR beta chains appeared to be HLA-restricted in a later analysis, and the HLA associations seemed to be driven largely by CMV exposure. A later analysis found that TCR association rates varied across HLA loci, with DRB1 alleles showing the most associated TCRs and HLA-C alleles the fewest. Because HLA typing was missing for some donors at each locus, association tests included only the typed subset. Several of the top co-occurrence clusters appeared to be linked to parvovirus B19, influenza, CMV and Epstein-Barr virus, according to a later analysis. V-gene and J-gene trimming of TCR beta chains was associated with a missense DCLRE1C variant in a later genetic analysis, and the association was replicated in an independent cohort. A few of the identified cytomegalovirus-associated TCR beta chains were confirmed in vitro to be specific for cytomegalovirus antigens. The study listed approximately 150 TCR beta chains as associated with cytomegalovirus. A further reported finding was that TCR beta sequences accurately predicted the HLA-A and HLA-B alleles for most subjects in the first cohort. According to a later genetic analysis, donors in an Asian-associated ancestry cluster had fewer N-insertions in productive TCRs than the approximately 700-donor mean. The authors suggested that the approach could potentially be generalized to other disease states and immunological phenotypes. Correlated functional status among segregating V segments might be attributable to linkage disequilibrium, but an unknown experimental factor could not be ruled out. When HLA alleles, especially DR and DQ, strongly co-occurred, attributing TCR associations to individual alleles was difficult. While some public TCRs were present in many individuals, most TCR sequences turned up only very rarely across donors. Roughly uniform sequencing depth across donors was assumed in presence/absence analyses, although this assumption may not hold. The cohort was sequenced for TCR beta chains only, and without alpha or paired-chain data the features that could be detected were limited. The 87-base-pair reads could not distinguish some IMGT-functional V segments, including TRBV6-2 and TRBV6-3, so those segments were excluded. An earlier analysis of around 500 of the donors showed that most TCR beta V segments appeared in productive rearrangements either about 87% or about 30% of the time, which broadly matched IMGT annotations. Specific HLA alleles were associated with 15,000 to 20,000 TCR beta sequences at a false discovery rate of 0.05 in a later analysis. The classifier was reported to diagnose cytomegalovirus status with high specificity and sensitivity in both the original and validation cohorts. In a later analysis, HLA-associated TCR beta chains were found to be more clonally expanded and to have lower generation probabilities than equally common non-associated chains. The earlier analysis of about 600 of the donors excluded some 16 rarely observed V segments, including chromosome 9 orphons, because counts were too low.

Source material: PBMCs. In this chain, TRBV25-1 is recombined with TRBJ1-3; the D segment cannot be called with confidence. The source of this sequence is a young man in good health and CMV-seropositive. The CDR3 region reads CASSRYSGNAIYF. The DNA sequence is given as TGTGCCAGCAGCAGGTATTCTGGAAACGCCATATATTTT.